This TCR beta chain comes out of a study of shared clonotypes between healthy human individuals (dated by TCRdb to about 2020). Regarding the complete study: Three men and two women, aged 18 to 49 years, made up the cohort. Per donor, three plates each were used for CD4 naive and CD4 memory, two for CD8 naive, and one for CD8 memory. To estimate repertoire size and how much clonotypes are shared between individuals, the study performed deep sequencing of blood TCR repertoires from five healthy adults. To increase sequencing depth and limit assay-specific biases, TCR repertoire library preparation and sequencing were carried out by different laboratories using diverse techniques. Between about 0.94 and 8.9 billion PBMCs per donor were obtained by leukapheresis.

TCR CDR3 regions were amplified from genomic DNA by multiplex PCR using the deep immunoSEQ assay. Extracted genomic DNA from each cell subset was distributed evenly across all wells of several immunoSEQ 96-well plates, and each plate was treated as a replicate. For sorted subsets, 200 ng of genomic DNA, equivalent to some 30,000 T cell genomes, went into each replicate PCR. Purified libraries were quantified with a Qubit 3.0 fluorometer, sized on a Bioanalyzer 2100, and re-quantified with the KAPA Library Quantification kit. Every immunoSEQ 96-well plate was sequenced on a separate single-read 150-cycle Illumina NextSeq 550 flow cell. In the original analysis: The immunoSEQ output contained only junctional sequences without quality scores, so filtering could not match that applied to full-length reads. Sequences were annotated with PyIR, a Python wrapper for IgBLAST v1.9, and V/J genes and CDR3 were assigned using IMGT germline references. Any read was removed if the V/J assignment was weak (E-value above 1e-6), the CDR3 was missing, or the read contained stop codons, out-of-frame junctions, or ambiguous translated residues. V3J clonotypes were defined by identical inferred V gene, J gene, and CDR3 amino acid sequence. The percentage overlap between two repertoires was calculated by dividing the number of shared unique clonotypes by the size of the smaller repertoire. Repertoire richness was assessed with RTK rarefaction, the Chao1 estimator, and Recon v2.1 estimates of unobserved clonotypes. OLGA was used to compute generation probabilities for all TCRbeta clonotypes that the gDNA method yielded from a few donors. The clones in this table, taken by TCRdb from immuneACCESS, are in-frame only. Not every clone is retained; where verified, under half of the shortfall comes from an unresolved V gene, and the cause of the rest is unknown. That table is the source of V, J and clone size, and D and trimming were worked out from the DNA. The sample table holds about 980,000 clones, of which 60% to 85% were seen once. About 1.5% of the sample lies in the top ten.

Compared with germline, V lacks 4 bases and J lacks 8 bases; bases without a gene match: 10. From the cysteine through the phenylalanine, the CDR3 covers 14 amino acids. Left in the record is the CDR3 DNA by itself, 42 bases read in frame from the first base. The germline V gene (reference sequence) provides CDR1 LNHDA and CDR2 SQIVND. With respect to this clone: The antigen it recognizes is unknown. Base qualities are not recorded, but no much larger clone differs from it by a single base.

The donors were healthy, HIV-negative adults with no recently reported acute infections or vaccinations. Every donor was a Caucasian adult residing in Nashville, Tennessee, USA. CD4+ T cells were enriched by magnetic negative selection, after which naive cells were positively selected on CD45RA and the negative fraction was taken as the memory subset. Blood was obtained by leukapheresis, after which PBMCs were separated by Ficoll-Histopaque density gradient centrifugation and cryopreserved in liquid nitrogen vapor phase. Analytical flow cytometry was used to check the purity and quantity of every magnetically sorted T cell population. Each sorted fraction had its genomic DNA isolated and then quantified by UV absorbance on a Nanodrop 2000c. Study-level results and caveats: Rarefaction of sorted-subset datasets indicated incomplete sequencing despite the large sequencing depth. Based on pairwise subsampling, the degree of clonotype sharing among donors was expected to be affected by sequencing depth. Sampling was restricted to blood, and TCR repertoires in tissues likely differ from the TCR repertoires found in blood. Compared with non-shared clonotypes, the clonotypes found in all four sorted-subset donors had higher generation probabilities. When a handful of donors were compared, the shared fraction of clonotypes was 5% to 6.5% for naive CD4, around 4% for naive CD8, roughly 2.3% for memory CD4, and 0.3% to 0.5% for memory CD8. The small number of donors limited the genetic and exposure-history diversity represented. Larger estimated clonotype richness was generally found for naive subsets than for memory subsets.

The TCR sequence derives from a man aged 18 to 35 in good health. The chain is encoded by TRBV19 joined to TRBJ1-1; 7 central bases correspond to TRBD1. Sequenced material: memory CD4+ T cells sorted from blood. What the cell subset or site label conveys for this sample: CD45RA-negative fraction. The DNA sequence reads TGTGCCAGTAGTACCCAGGGGGACGTTGGCGAAGCTTTCTTT. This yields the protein CASSTQGDVGEAFF.